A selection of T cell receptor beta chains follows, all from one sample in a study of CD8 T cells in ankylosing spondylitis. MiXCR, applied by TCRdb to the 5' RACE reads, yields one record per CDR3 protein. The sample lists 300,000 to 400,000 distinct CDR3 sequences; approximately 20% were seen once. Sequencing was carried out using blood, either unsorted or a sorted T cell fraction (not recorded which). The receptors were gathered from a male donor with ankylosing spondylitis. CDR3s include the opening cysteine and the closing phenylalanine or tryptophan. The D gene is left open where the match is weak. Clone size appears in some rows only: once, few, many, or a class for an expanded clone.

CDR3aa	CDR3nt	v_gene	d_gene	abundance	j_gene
CASSFGLASDEQYF	TGTGCCAGCAGCTTCGGCCTAGCTTCAGACGAGCAGTACTTC	TRBV7-9	NA	few	TRBJ2-7
CASSAPSGTQNIQYF	TGCGCCAGCAGCGCCCCATCCGGGACTCAGAACATTCAGTACTTC	TRBV5-1	NA	NA	TRBJ2-4
CASVPDRGSDEQFF	TGTGCTAGTGTTCCGGACCGAGGGTCCGATGAGCAGTTCTTC	TRBV12-5	NA	NA	TRBJ2-1
CCATRTRTTGGVYEQYF	TGCTGTGCTACCCGGACAAGGACCACAGGGGGGGTTTACGAGCAGTACTTC	TRBV20-1	NA	once	TRBJ2-7
CASSSWGETQYF	TGTGCCAGCAGCTCCTGGGGTGAGACCCAGTACTTC	TRBV3-1	NA	NA	TRBJ2-5
CAISETGEDTQYF	TGTGCCATCAGTGAAACAGGGGAAGATACGCAGTATTTT	TRBV10-3	TRBD1	NA	TRBJ2-3
CASSSPKETQYF	TGTGCCAGCAGTTCGCCGAAGGAGACCCAGTACTTC	TRBV6-5	NA	NA	TRBJ2-5
CASSVREGEQYF	TGTGCCAGCAGTGTAAGAGAAGGCGAGCAGTACTTC	TRBV6-1	NA	NA	TRBJ2-7
CASSLDGHFTGELFF	TGTGCCAGCAGCTTAGACGGGCATTTCACCGGGGAGCTGTTTTTT	TRBV7-2	NA	few	TRBJ2-2
CSARVRAGGANVLTF	TGCAGTGCTAGAGTGAGGGCAGGTGGGGCCAACGTCCTGACTTTC	TRBV20-1	NA	NA	TRBJ2-6
CASTNRESGNQPQHF	TGTGCCAGCACTAACAGGGAATCGGGCAATCAGCCCCAGCATTTT	TRBV2	NA	NA	TRBJ1-5
CSVVVAPGDTQYF	TGCAGCGTTGTGGTGGCTCCGGGGGATACGCAGTATTTT	TRBV29-1	NA	NA	TRBJ2-3
CASSPTPGYGYTF	TGTGCCAGCAGCCCAACCCCCGGATACGGCTACACCTTC	TRBV7-2	NA	NA	TRBJ1-2
CSAEGSNNQPQHF	TGCAGTGCCGAAGGCAGTAACAATCAGCCCCAGCATTTT	TRBV20-1	NA	few	TRBJ1-5
CASSLAGAGGRETQYF	TGTGCCAGCAGCTTAGCGGGAGCGGGAGGAAGGGAGACCCAGTACTTC	TRBV7-6	TRBD2	few	TRBJ2-5
CSAPPPQGGGNTIYF	TGCAGTGCCCCCCCCCCACAGGGTGGTGGAAACACCATATATTTT	TRBV20-1	NA	few	TRBJ1-3
CSVETSGTVF	TGCAGCGTTGAGACTAGCGGTACGGTTTTT	TRBV29-1	TRBD2	few	TRBJ2-3
CASSLFRGDNSPLHF	TGCGCCAGCAGCTTGTTCCGGGGGGATAATTCACCCCTCCACTTT	TRBV5-1	NA	once	TRBJ1-6
CASSPGVSEQFF	TGTGCCAGCAGCCCCGGGGTAAGTGAGCAGTTCTTC	TRBV12-3/TRBV12-4	NA	NA	TRBJ2-1
CASRFSGPGTDTQYF	TGCGCCAGCAGGTTTAGCGGGCCTGGCACAGATACGCAGTATTTT	TRBV5-1	TRBD2	few	TRBJ2-3
CASSSSGTGITGELFF	TGCGCCAGCAGCTCGTCCGGGACAGGGATCACCGGGGAGCTGTTTTTT	TRBV5-1	TRBD1	few	TRBJ2-2
CASSFQGSGSLETQYF	TGCGCCAGCAGCTTTCAGGGTAGCGGGAGCCTAGAGACCCAGTACTTC	TRBV4-1	TRBD2	NA	TRBJ2-5
CATSVLPNSGTYEQYF	TGTGCCACCAGTGTTTTACCAAACTCCGGGACCTACGAGCAGTACTTC	TRBV24-1	NA	NA	TRBJ2-7
CASSALGTSGRVEQFF	TGTGCCAGCAGCGCACTAGGGACTAGCGGGAGGGTGGAGCAGTTCTTC	TRBV9	TRBD2	NA	TRBJ2-1
CSAVPLAGSTDTQYF	TGCAGTGCTGTCCCCCTAGCGGGAAGCACAGATACGCAGTATTTT	TRBV20-1	TRBD2	few	TRBJ2-3
CSAERNTDTQYF	TGCAGTGCCGAGAGGAACACAGATACGCAGTATTTT	TRBV20-1	NA	many	TRBJ2-3
CASSLGTGRNEKLFF	TGTGCCAGCAGCTTAGGGACAGGGCGAAATGAAAAACTGTTTTTT	TRBV7-8	TRBD1	many	TRBJ1-4
CAIRTGSSMNEQFF	TGTGCCATCAGGACAGGTTCTAGCATGAATGAGCAGTTCTTC	TRBV10-3	NA	NA	TRBJ2-1
CASRQLAGWNEQFF	TGTGCCAGCAGGCAACTAGCGGGGTGGAATGAGCAGTTCTTC	TRBV2	TRBD2	few	TRBJ2-1
CASGGTGTDTQYF	TGTGCCAGCGGCGGGACTGGCACAGATACGCAGTATTTT	TRBV7-3	NA	NA	TRBJ2-3
CASSPFGTVYEQYF	TGTGCCAGCAGTCCATTCGGGACGGTTTACGAGCAGTACTTC	TRBV12-3/TRBV12-4	NA	many	TRBJ2-7
CSARVQGWREQYF	TGCAGTGCTAGAGTACAGGGGTGGCGCGAGCAGTACTTC	TRBV20-1	TRBD1	NA	TRBJ2-7
CASSIVAGGEINEQFF	TGTGCCAGTAGTATCGTAGCGGGAGGGGAAATCAATGAGCAGTTCTTC	TRBV19	TRBD2	NA	TRBJ2-1
CASLRFNQPQHF	TGTGCCAGCTTAAGATTCAATCAGCCCCAGCATTTT	TRBV28	NA	few	TRBJ1-5
CASSDMYQETQYF	TGTGCCAGCAGTGACATGTACCAAGAGACCCAGTACTTC	TRBV2	NA	NA	TRBJ2-5
CASSLKQMNTEAFF	TGTGCCAGCAGTTTAAAACAAATGAACACTGAAGCTTTCTTT	TRBV12-3/TRBV12-4	NA	NA	TRBJ1-1
CSARGPRDFQETQYF	TGCAGTGCTAGAGGGCCCCGGGACTTCCAAGAGACCCAGTACTTC	TRBV20-1	NA	NA	TRBJ2-5
CASSPQGGRKGEQYF	TGTGCCAGCAGTCCGCAGGGCGGGCGTAAAGGCGAGCAGTACTTC	TRBV28	NA	few	TRBJ2-7
CASSSGLAGIQETQYF	TGTGCCAGCAGCTCCGGACTAGCGGGAATCCAAGAGACCCAGTACTTC	TRBV7-3	TRBD2	NA	TRBJ2-5
CASSRTPGFSTGELFF	TGTGCCAGCAGTCGAACCCCAGGGTTCTCCACCGGGGAGCTGTTTTTT	TRBV27	NA	NA	TRBJ2-2
CSVETVGYTF	TGCAGCGTTGAAACGGTAGGCTACACCTTC	TRBV29-1	NA	NA	TRBJ1-2
CASSVNRGADTQYF	TGCGCCAGCAGCGTAAACAGGGGGGCCGATACGCAGTATTTT	TRBV4-3	TRBD1	few	TRBJ2-3
CSARWAGGNEKLFF	TGCAGTGCTAGATGGGCAGGGGGAAATGAAAAACTGTTTTTT	TRBV20-1	TRBD1	NA	TRBJ1-4
CASSPPTGRPNYGYTF	TGTGCCAGCTCACCACCCACGGGACGGCCCAACTATGGCTACACCTTC	TRBV18	NA	few	TRBJ1-2
CASSLDGLGARRDEQFF	TGTGCCAGCAGCTTAGACGGACTTGGCGCTAGGCGGGATGAGCAGTTCTTC	TRBV11-3	NA	few	TRBJ2-1
CSATGLVEETQYF	TGCAGTGCTACAGGACTAGTTGAAGAGACCCAGTACTTC	TRBV20-1	TRBD2	NA	TRBJ2-5
CASSLGNSGSSDTQYF	TGCGCCAGCAGCTTGGGGAATAGCGGAAGCTCAGATACGCAGTATTTT	TRBV5-1	NA	NA	TRBJ2-3
CASSFSGVQETQYF	TGTGCCAGCAGTTTCTCAGGGGTTCAAGAGACCCAGTACTTC	TRBV6-5	NA	NA	TRBJ2-5
CASSHLTAAGYTF	TGTGCCAGCAGCCATTTAACTGCGGCAGGCTACACCTTC	TRBV4-2	NA	many	TRBJ1-2
CASTLGGWTEAFF	TGTGCCAGCACCTTAGGGGGATGGACTGAAGCTTTCTTT	TRBV28	NA	few	TRBJ1-1
CASSPSARQASTDTQYF	TGTGCCAGCAGTCCGAGCGCCCGACAGGCCTCCACAGATACGCAGTATTTT	TRBV12-3/TRBV12-4	NA	few	TRBJ2-3
CASSDQGLGNTIYF	TGTGCCAGCAGTGACCAGGGCTTGGGAAACACCATATATTTT	TRBV6-1	NA	NA	TRBJ1-3
CASKREDFYEQYF	TGTGCCAGCAAAAGGGAGGACTTCTACGAGCAGTACTTC	TRBV6-1	NA	NA	TRBJ2-7
CASSRLGPFTEAFF	TGTGCCAGCAGCCGGCTGGGCCCTTTCACAGAAGCTTTCTTT	TRBV7-3	NA	NA	TRBJ1-1
CASSYSGYAWGESSYNEQFF	TGTGCCAGCAGTTACTCGGGTTACGCGTGGGGAGAAAGCTCCTACAATGAGCAGTTCTTC	TRBV6-2/TRBV6-3	NA	few	TRBJ2-1